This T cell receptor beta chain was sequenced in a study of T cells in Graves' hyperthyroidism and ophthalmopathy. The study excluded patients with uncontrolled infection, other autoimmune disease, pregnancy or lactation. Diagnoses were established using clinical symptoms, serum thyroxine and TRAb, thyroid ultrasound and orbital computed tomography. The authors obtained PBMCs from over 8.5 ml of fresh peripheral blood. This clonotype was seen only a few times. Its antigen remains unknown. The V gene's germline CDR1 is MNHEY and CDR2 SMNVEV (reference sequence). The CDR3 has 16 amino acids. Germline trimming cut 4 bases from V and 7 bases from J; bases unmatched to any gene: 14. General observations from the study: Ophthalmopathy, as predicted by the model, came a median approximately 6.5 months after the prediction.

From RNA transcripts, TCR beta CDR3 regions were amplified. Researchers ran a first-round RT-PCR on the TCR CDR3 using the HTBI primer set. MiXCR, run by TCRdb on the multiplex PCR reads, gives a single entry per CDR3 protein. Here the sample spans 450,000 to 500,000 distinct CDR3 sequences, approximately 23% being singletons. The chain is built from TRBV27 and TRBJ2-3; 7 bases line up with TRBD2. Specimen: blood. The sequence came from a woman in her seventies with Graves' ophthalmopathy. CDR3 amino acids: CASSSWDYYLANTQYF. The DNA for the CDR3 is TGTGCCAGCAGTTCATGGGACTATTATCTAGCAAATACGCAGTATTTT.